Listed below are T cell receptor beta chains from one sample, sequenced in a study of blood T cell repertoires in COVID-19. The table came from immunoSEQ multiplex PCR; TCRdb's copy has only in-frame clones and leaves some out. The sample has about 84,000 clones; roughly 77% are singletons. The sample was peripheral blood. Receptor source: a man over 45 with active or convalescent COVID-19. Each CDR3 is given with its conserved first and last residue. The D gene is left open where the match is weak. Expanded clones are given a class, and other clones once, few, many or no size at all.

v_gene,j_gene,d_gene,abundance,CDR3nt,CDR3aa
TRBV6-6,TRBJ1-5,TRBD1,few,TGTGCCAGCAGTCCGGACAGGGGAGTTCATCAGCCCCAGCATTTT,CASSPDRGVHQPQHF
TRBV5-1,TRBJ2-5,.,.,TGCGCCAGCAGTCCCTCTTTCGGGCAAGAGACCCAGTACTTC,CASSPSFGQETQYF
TRBV6-1,TRBJ1-1,.,few,TGTGCCAGCAGTGAAAGCGAGGGCTTTAACACTGAAGCTTTCTTT,CASSESEGFNTEAFF
TRBV2,TRBJ2-5,TRBD1,.,TGTGCCAGAGGACAGGGGGAGACCCAGTACTTC,CARGQGETQYF
TRBV20-1,TRBJ2-5,TRBD2,.,TGCAGTGCCATAGCGGGGGAGACCCAGTACTTC,CSAIAGETQYF
TRBV4-3,TRBJ1-5,TRBD1,many,TGCGCCAGCAGCCAAGATTGGACAGGCGGTCAGCCCCAGCATTTT,CASSQDWTGGQPQHF
TRBV4-1,TRBJ2-3,.,.,TGCGCCAGCACCCTAAACGGCGGGACCAGCACAGATACGCAGTATTTT,CASTLNGGTSTDTQYF
TRBV7-2,TRBJ2-7,.,few,TGTGCCAGCAGCTACAGGGTAAATTACGAGCAGTACTTC,CASSYRVNYEQYF
TRBV10-3,TRBJ1-1,.,.,TGTGCCATCAGCGACCCCCTTTCTTTCAGGGAGAACACTGAAGCTTTCTTT,CAISDPLSFRENTEAFF
TRBV30,TRBJ1-2,TRBD1,.,TGTGCCTGCAAGGACAGGGGGCTTGGCTACACCTTC,CACKDRGLGYTF
TRBV19,TRBJ1-1,.,.,TGTGCCAGTAGTGGGGAGTGGGGAGACACTGAAGCTTTCTTT,CASSGEWGDTEAFF
TRBV12-3/TRBV12-4,TRBJ1-4,TRBD1,.,TGTGCCAGCAGGGCGACAGGGAATGAAAAACTGTTTTTT,CASRATGNEKLFF